These 9 T cell receptor beta chains were all obtained from the same sample, sequenced in a study of blood T cell repertoires in COVID-19. Profiling relied on immunoSEQ multiplex PCR, and the TCRdb table lists in-frame clones only, not all of them. The data hold over 130,000 clones, with 70% to 90% observed a single time. The sequencing sample was made of peripheral blood. Every receptor here comes from an elderly woman with acute or convalescent COVID-19.

The chain employs TRBV5-6 and TRBJ2-7, with a weak D call TRBD2 (5 bases). Looked up from germline, CDR1 is SGHDT and CDR2 is YYEEEE. The CDR3 length is 12 residues. Trimming took off 5 bases at V and 2 bases at J, with 8 bases between the two ends. In DNA, the CDR3 is TGTGCCAGCAGACGGGAAACCTACGAGCAGTACTTC. Translation: CASRRETYEQYF.

The genes are TRBV9 and TRBJ2-1; a possible D gene is TRBD2 (6 bases). The CDR3 runs 14 residues. Trimming took 3 bases from V and 5 from J, leaving 12 bases between them. Germline V gene data show CDR1 as SGDLS and CDR2 as YYNGEE. DNA for the CDR3: TGTGCCAGCAGCGCCGGGACTGGGGACAATGAGCAGTTCTTC. Protein: CASSAGTGDNEQFF.

This clone was counted between two and nine times. The genes are TRBV5-1 and TRBJ1-3; 7 nucleotides align to TRBD1. Per the germline V gene, CDR1 is SGHRS and CDR2 is YFSETQ. V gave up 4 bases and J gave up 0 bases; unmatched junction bases: 4. The CDR3 runs to 15 residues. The CDR3 DNA follows: TGCGCCAGCAGCCCCGGGGACAGCTCTGGAAACACCATATATTTT. Encoded protein: CASSPGDSSGNTIYF.

The V call is TRBV7-2, the J call TRBJ2-7, with TRBD2 identical over 12 bases. CDR1 and CDR2 (germline): SGHTA, FQGNSA. Trimming took 10 bases from V and 4 from J; bases not matched to a gene: 11. CDR3 size: 15 residues. DNA for the CDR3: TGTGCCACAACCCTGACTAGCGGGGGAACTTACGAGCAGTACTTC. Translating gives CATTLTSGGTYEQYF. The entire variable domain, with the rest obtained from reference TRBV7-2 and TRBJ2-7, is as follows: GAGVSQSPSNKVTEKGKDVELRCDPISGHTALYWYRQSLGQGLEFLIYFQGNSAPDKSGLPSDRFSAERTGGSVSTLTIQRTQQEDSAVYLCATTLTSGGTYEQYFGPGTRLTVT.

The chain combines TRBV7-2 with TRBJ2-5; 10 nucleotides line up with TRBD1. The ends lost 1 base at V and 1 base at J; junction bases unmatched: 3. This CDR3 comprises 16 residues. Germline-derived CDR1 and CDR2 are SGHTA and FQGNSA. The chain's CDR3 is CASSLGRTGGQETQYF. In DNA form, the CDR3 reads TGTGCCAGCAGCTTAGGTCGGACAGGGGGCCAAGAGACCCAGTACTTC.

This chain joins TRBV2 and TRBJ1-1, with a tentative D call TRBD1 (5 bases). V gave up 0 bases and J gave up 3 bases, with 11 bases separating them. CDR1 SNHLY and CDR2 FYNNEI come from the germline V gene. The CDR3 is made up of 15 amino acids. The CDR3 here is CASSEALGGYTEAFF. The DNA for the CDR3 is TGTGCCAGCAGTGAAGCGCTTGGGGGGTACACTGAAGCTTTCTTT.

This chain joins TRBV7-3 and TRBJ2-2, with D possibly matching TRBD1 (6 bases). The CDR3 extends over 13 amino acids. Germline loops: CDR1 SGHTA, CDR2 FQGTGA. Trimming took off 4 bases at V and 6 bases at J, with 9 bases between the two ends. The CDR3 loop is CASSSTGSGELFF. The CDR3, as DNA: TGTGCCAGCAGCTCCACAGGGTCCGGGGAGCTGTTTTTT.

This clone was seen more than once but under ten times. The sample holds other DNA sequences that translate to the same CDR3. The V gene is TRBV19, the J gene TRBJ1-2; no firm D call. This CDR3 contains 13 residues. Looked up from germline, CDR1 is LNHDA and CDR2 is SQIVND (reference sequence). V was clipped by 3 bases and J by 4 bases, with 9 bases between them. CDR3 sequence reads: CASSITTGYGYTF. DNA for the CDR3: TGTGCCAGTAGTATTACGACGGGCTATGGCTACACCTTC.

With respect to this clone: In the same sample, other DNA sequences code for this CDR3. This chain connects TRBV29-1 to TRBJ1-1; TRBD1 matches at 10 bases. CDR1 and CDR2 from the germline V gene are SQVTM and ANQGSEA. V shed 7 bases and J 2 bases; nucleotides not matched to a gene: 4. This CDR3 comprises 13 residues. The CDR3 DNA reads TGCAGCGGGGGACAGGGGCTTAACACTGAAGCTTTCTTT. Residues: CSGGQGLNTEAFF.